This TCR beta chain was captured by sequencing in a study of blood T cell repertoires in COVID-19. The V and J ends lost 8 bases and 1 base, in that order; junction bases with no gene match: 22. CDR3 length: 20 residues. CDR1 and CDR2 from the germline V gene are MDHEN and SYDVKM. Measured with immunoSEQ multiplex PCR; TCRdb has only the in-frame clones, and not every one. The data contain about 370,000 clones, just under 90% of them singletons. The sample comprised PBMCs or T cells enriched from blood (not recorded which). The chain recombines TRBV28 with TRBJ1-1; the match to TRBD1 covers 10 bases. The TCR comes from a woman in her 30s who had recovered from COVID-19. CDR3 bases: TGTGCCAGCCTCTCTTTTCCTAATGTGGGGACAGGGGCCTCGAACACTGAAGCTTTCTTT. The encoded protein is CASLSFPNVGTGASNTEAFF.